The next 7 T cell receptor beta chains were all read from a single sample in a study of patients and donors after allogeneic stem cell transplantation. Via MiXCR, TCRdb re-called the RT-PCR reads, giving one row per CDR3 protein. This table has more than 850,000 distinct CDR3 sequences, around 17% appearing once. Sequences were obtained from blood, either unsorted or a sorted T cell fraction (not recorded which). The receptors were gathered from a human donor who was either an allogeneic HSCT recipient or a stem cell or donor lymphocyte infusion donor (not recorded which). It is not recorded whose cells these are; they may come from a transplant donor.

This clonotype was counted a few times. The chain links TRBV6-5 to TRBJ1-2, with D tentatively TRBD1 (5 bases). This CDR3 is 11 amino acids long. CDR1 MNHEY and CDR2 SVGAGI come from the germline V gene. Trimming stripped 5 bases from V and 9 bases from J, with 10 bases between. CDR3 coding DNA: TGTGCCAGCAGTCCCGGGGGGAGCTACACCTTC. It is translated as CASSPGGSYTF.

This clonotype has only a few counts. This chain uses TRBV9 with TRBJ2-3, with no clear D. CDR1 is SGDLS and CDR2 is YYNGEE in the germline V gene. V lost 3 bases, J lost 5 bases, and 10 bases lay in between. The CDR3 totals 13 residues. CDR3 in amino acids: CASSEWLVDTQYF. CDR3 nucleotide sequence: TGTGCCAGCAGCGAATGGCTTGTAGATACGCAGTATTTT.

This clonotype appeared a few times. The chain recombines TRBV6-2 or TRBV6-3 with TRBJ2-5; 12 bases fit TRBD2. The CDR3 is 13 residues long. J was trimmed by 5 bases and V by 9 bases; bases with no gene match: 4. Germline assignment: CDR1 MNHEY and CDR2 SVGEGT. In nucleotides, the CDR3 is TGTGCCAGTAACCTAGCGGGAGGGGAGACCCAGTACTTC. Its protein is CASNLAGGETQYF.

The rearrangement links TRBV3-1 to TRBJ1-1; D unresolved. This CDR3 spans 15 amino acids. The germline V gene encodes CDR1 LGHDT and CDR2 YNNKEL (reference sequence). The germline V and J ends were trimmed by 0 bases and 2 bases, with 10 bases remaining between them. The chain's CDR3 is CASSQDARGNTEAFF. The CDR3 DNA is TGTGCCAGCAGCCAAGATGCACGGGGTAACACTGAAGCTTTCTTT.

In this sample, this clonotype turned up a few times. This sequence joins TRBV20-1 and TRBJ1-5, with D perhaps matching TRBD1 (5 bases). CDR3 length: 14 residues. The ends were cut back, 6 bases at V and 4 bases at J, with 16 bases in the middle. CDR1 and CDR2 from the germline V gene are DFQATT and SNEGSKA (reference sequence). In DNA, the CDR3 is TGCAGTGCAATTGCCGGGACGGTGAATCAGCCCCAGCATTTT. Amino acid sequence: CSAIAGTVNQPQHF.

This clonotype was seen more than once but under ten times. The V gene is TRBV24-1, the J gene TRBJ2-2; TRBD1 is a possible D gene (5 bases). Trimming removed 4 bases at V and 0 bases at J, with 11 bases between. The CDR3 contains 16 residues. The germline V gene encodes CDR1 KGHDR and CDR2 SFDVKD. The CDR3 spells CATSEPDNSNTGELFF. Written as DNA, the CDR3 is TGTGCCACCAGTGAACCGGACAACTCGAACACCGGGGAGCTGTTTTTT.

The rearrangement links TRBV12-3 or TRBV12-4 to TRBJ2-3, with D uncertain. The ends were cut back, 0 bases at V and 4 bases at J, with 8 bases in the middle. The CDR3 is 14 amino acids. This CDR3 is CASSLAGLSDTQYF. The CDR3 DNA sequence: TGTGCCAGCAGTTTAGCCGGGCTATCAGATACGCAGTATTTT.